A selection of T cell receptor beta chains follows, all from one sample in a study of shared clonotypes between healthy human individuals. Using immunoSEQ multiplex PCR, the repertoire was profiled, and TCRdb retains in-frame clones only, with some absent. The repertoire includes approximately 810,000 clones, around 92% of them detected once, and under 30% sits in the top ten. The sample comprised naive CD8+ T cells sorted from blood. The receptor source for this set is a man between 25 and 39 years old in good health. Each CDR3 is given with its conserved first and last residue. The order of the fields is D gene, V gene, CDR3 length, J gene, clone size, CDR3 protein, CDR3 DNA. D genes are given only for firm matches. The size entry is marked missing in some rows and otherwise reads once, few, many or a size class.

d_call: .
v_call: TRBV7-8
cdr3_length: 14
j_call: TRBJ2-7
clone_size: once
cdr3_aa: CASSSGVLTYEQYF
cdr3_nt: TGTGCCAGCAGCTCGGGCGTTCTCACCTACGAGCAGTACTTC

d_call: TRBD2
v_call: TRBV19
cdr3_length: 15
j_call: TRBJ2-5
clone_size: few
cdr3_aa: CASSFGLALPETQYF
cdr3_nt: TGTGCCAGTAGTTTCGGACTAGCCTTGCCGGAGACCCAGTACTTC

d_call: .
v_call: TRBV28
cdr3_length: 13
j_call: TRBJ2-1
clone_size: .
cdr3_aa: CASSLESTHEQFF
cdr3_nt: TGTGCCAGCAGTTTAGAATCTACTCATGAGCAGTTCTTC

d_call: TRBD2
v_call: TRBV5-1
cdr3_length: 14
j_call: TRBJ2-7
clone_size: .
cdr3_aa: CASSPTSGRGEQYF
cdr3_nt: TGCGCCAGCAGCCCAACTAGCGGGAGGGGCGAGCAGTACTTC

d_call: .
v_call: TRBV27
cdr3_length: 13
j_call: TRBJ2-2
clone_size: .
cdr3_aa: CATDSEYTGELFF
cdr3_nt: TGTGCCACCGACTCGGAGTACACCGGGGAGCTGTTTTTT

d_call: .
v_call: TRBV11-2
cdr3_length: 15
j_call: TRBJ1-1
clone_size: .
cdr3_aa: CASSDPSGENTEAFF
cdr3_nt: TGTGCCAGCAGCGATCCGAGCGGGGAGAACACTGAAGCTTTCTTT

d_call: .
v_call: TRBV7-9
cdr3_length: 14
j_call: TRBJ2-1
clone_size: .
cdr3_aa: CASSSPGPNNEQFF
cdr3_nt: TGTGCCAGCAGCTCACCGGGACCCAACAATGAGCAGTTCTTC

d_call: .
v_call: TRBV7-9
cdr3_length: 14
j_call: TRBJ2-5
clone_size: .
cdr3_aa: CASSLVVGHETQYF
cdr3_nt: TGTGCCAGCAGCTTAGTGGTTGGTCACGAGACCCAGTACTTC

d_call: .
v_call: TRBV11-3
cdr3_length: 15
j_call: TRBJ2-1
clone_size: .
cdr3_aa: CASSLAGSAYNEQFF
cdr3_nt: TGTGCCAGCAGCTTAGCCGGGAGCGCCTACAATGAGCAGTTCTTC

d_call: TRBD1
v_call: TRBV29-1
cdr3_length: 15
j_call: TRBJ2-1
clone_size: .
cdr3_aa: CSVEATDRTRDEQFF
cdr3_nt: TGCAGCGTTGAAGCGACGGACAGGACCCGCGATGAGCAGTTCTTC

d_call: TRBD2
v_call: TRBV15
cdr3_length: 16
j_call: TRBJ2-7
clone_size: .
cdr3_aa: CATSRKGLAESYEQYF
cdr3_nt: TGTGCCACCAGCCGAAAGGGACTAGCGGAATCCTACGAGCAGTACTTC

d_call: .
v_call: TRBV12-5
cdr3_length: 15
j_call: TRBJ2-5
clone_size: .
cdr3_aa: CASGLEDSAQETQYF
cdr3_nt: TGTGCTAGTGGTTTGGAGGACAGCGCCCAAGAGACCCAGTACTTC

d_call: .
v_call: TRBV11-2
cdr3_length: 16
j_call: TRBJ2-5
clone_size: .
cdr3_aa: CASSLPGTPGLETQYF
cdr3_nt: TGTGCCAGCAGCTTGCCCGGGACGCCGGGGTTAGAGACCCAGTACTTC

d_call: .
v_call: TRBV7-6
cdr3_length: 15
j_call: TRBJ2-5
clone_size: .
cdr3_aa: CASSLVWRGQETQYF
cdr3_nt: TGTGCCAGCAGCTTAGTGTGGCGGGGCCAAGAGACCCAGTACTTC

d_call: .
v_call: TRBV7-9
cdr3_length: 10
j_call: TRBJ1-1
clone_size: few
cdr3_aa: CASTSDEAFF
cdr3_nt: TGTGCCAGCACCTCCGATGAAGCTTTCTTT

d_call: TRBD2
v_call: TRBV7-6
cdr3_length: 16
j_call: TRBJ2-7
clone_size: .
cdr3_aa: CASSLGLAGGVYEQYF
cdr3_nt: TGTGCCAGCAGCTTAGGACTAGCGGGGGGTGTCTACGAGCAGTACTTC

d_call: .
v_call: TRBV13
cdr3_length: 14
j_call: TRBJ2-5
clone_size: .
cdr3_aa: CASSGVGSQETQYF
cdr3_nt: TGTGCCAGCAGCGGGGTAGGGTCCCAAGAGACCCAGTACTTC

d_call: TRBD1
v_call: TRBV7-9
cdr3_length: 17
j_call: TRBJ1-3
clone_size: .
cdr3_aa: CASSLEGGDRDGNTIYF
cdr3_nt: TGTGCCAGCAGCTTAGAAGGCGGGGACAGGGATGGAAACACCATATATTTT

d_call: .
v_call: TRBV2
cdr3_length: 13
j_call: TRBJ1-2
clone_size: .
cdr3_aa: CARMDRTNYGYTF
cdr3_nt: TGTGCCAGGATGGACAGAACTAACTATGGCTACACCTTC

d_call: .
v_call: TRBV4-1
cdr3_length: 18
j_call: TRBJ1-4
clone_size: .
cdr3_aa: CASSQEENRPGRRKELFF
cdr3_nt: TGCGCCAGCAGCCAAGAGGAGAACCGGCCGGGACGGAGGAAAGAACTGTTTTTT

d_call: .
v_call: TRBV6-1
cdr3_length: 14
j_call: TRBJ2-7
clone_size: .
cdr3_aa: CASSEAQVIYEQYF
cdr3_nt: TGTGCCAGCAGTGAAGCGCAGGTTATCTACGAGCAGTACTTC

d_call: .
v_call: TRBV7-9
cdr3_length: 14
j_call: TRBJ2-4
clone_size: .
cdr3_aa: CASSNSHEQNIQYF
cdr3_nt: TGTGCCAGCAGCAATAGCCACGAGCAAAACATTCAGTACTTC

d_call: .
v_call: TRBV10-3
cdr3_length: 15
j_call: TRBJ2-3
clone_size: .
cdr3_aa: CAISEPGRPKDTQYF
cdr3_nt: TGTGCCATCAGTGAGCCTGGTCGGCCCAAGGATACGCAGTATTTT

d_call: TRBD1
v_call: TRBV7-9
cdr3_length: 14
j_call: TRBJ2-7
clone_size: .
cdr3_aa: CASRPWTGDYEQYF
cdr3_nt: TGTGCCAGCAGACCCTGGACAGGGGACTACGAGCAGTACTTC

d_call: TRBD2
v_call: TRBV27
cdr3_length: 14
j_call: TRBJ2-1
clone_size: .
cdr3_aa: CASSFRASGGEQFF
cdr3_nt: TGTGCCAGCAGTTTCAGGGCTAGCGGGGGGGAGCAGTTCTTC

d_call: .
v_call: TRBV4-1
cdr3_length: 15
j_call: TRBJ2-1
clone_size: .
cdr3_aa: CASRQDLSSYNEQFF
cdr3_nt: TGCGCCAGCAGACAGGACCTAAGCTCCTACAATGAGCAGTTCTTC

d_call: .
v_call: TRBV2
cdr3_length: 13
j_call: TRBJ2-2
clone_size: .
cdr3_aa: CASSIRGDGELFF
cdr3_nt: TGTGCCAGCAGCATTAGGGGGGACGGGGAGCTGTTTTTT

d_call: .
v_call: TRBV9
cdr3_length: 13
j_call: TRBJ1-1
clone_size: .
cdr3_aa: CASSAGGNTEAFF
cdr3_nt: TGTGCCAGCAGCGCGGGGGGGAACACTGAAGCTTTCTTT

d_call: .
v_call: TRBV5-1
cdr3_length: 14
j_call: TRBJ2-1
clone_size: .
cdr3_aa: CASSLEDPVGGQFF
cdr3_nt: TGCGCCAGCAGCTTGGAAGACCCCGTCGGAGGGCAGTTCTTC

d_call: .
v_call: TRBV5-4
cdr3_length: 16
j_call: TRBJ2-7
clone_size: .
cdr3_aa: CASSLLVGLSAYEQYF
cdr3_nt: TGTGCCAGCAGCTTGTTGGTCGGCTTGTCCGCCTACGAGCAGTACTTC

d_call: .
v_call: TRBV28
cdr3_length: 13
j_call: TRBJ1-3
clone_size: .
cdr3_aa: CASRGASGNTIYF
cdr3_nt: TGTGCCAGTCGGGGTGCCTCTGGAAACACCATATATTTT

d_call: TRBD2
v_call: TRBV27
cdr3_length: 15
j_call: TRBJ2-2
clone_size: .
cdr3_aa: CASSLKTSVTGELFF
cdr3_nt: TGTGCCAGCAGTTTAAAAACTAGCGTGACCGGGGAGCTGTTTTTT

d_call: .
v_call: TRBV27
cdr3_length: 17
j_call: TRBJ2-6
clone_size: .
cdr3_aa: CASSSLLTGIGANVLTF
cdr3_nt: TGTGCCAGCAGTTCACTCCTTACAGGGATTGGGGCCAACGTCCTGACTTTC

d_call: TRBD1
v_call: TRBV4-1
cdr3_length: 16
j_call: TRBJ2-2
clone_size: .
cdr3_aa: CASSQVAGGGTGELFF
cdr3_nt: TGCGCCAGCAGCCAAGTGGCAGGGGGCGGCACCGGGGAGCTGTTTTTT

d_call: .
v_call: TRBV6-1
cdr3_length: 17
j_call: TRBJ1-5
clone_size: .
cdr3_aa: CASSDIAVRLGNQPQHF
cdr3_nt: TGTGCCAGCAGTGACATTGCCGTACGACTTGGCAATCAGCCCCAGCATTTT

d_call: TRBD2
v_call: TRBV7-9
cdr3_length: 17
j_call: TRBJ2-1
clone_size: .
cdr3_aa: CASSLYGTSGTYNEQFF
cdr3_nt: TGTGCCAGCAGCTTATACGGGACTAGCGGGACCTACAATGAGCAGTTCTTC

d_call: .
v_call: TRBV28
cdr3_length: 18
j_call: TRBJ1-1
clone_size: .
cdr3_aa: CASSFGPGRIPLNTEAFF
cdr3_nt: TGTGCCAGCAGTTTCGGGCCCGGACGTATCCCCCTGAACACTGAAGCTTTCTTT

d_call: .
v_call: TRBV27
cdr3_length: 16
j_call: TRBJ1-2
clone_size: once
cdr3_aa: CASSHLPQTGYYGYTF
cdr3_nt: TGTGCCAGCAGTCACCTCCCCCAGACAGGCTACTATGGCTACACCTTC

d_call: TRBD2
v_call: TRBV7-9
cdr3_length: 19
j_call: TRBJ2-3
clone_size: .
cdr3_aa: CASSSPGTSGEEAPDTQYF
cdr3_nt: TGTGCCAGCAGCTCCCCCGGGACTAGCGGGGAGGAGGCCCCAGATACGCAGTATTTT

d_call: TRBD1
v_call: TRBV28
cdr3_length: 15
j_call: TRBJ1-2
clone_size: few
cdr3_aa: CASSSTGDVDYGYTF
cdr3_nt: TGTGCCAGCAGTTCTACAGGGGATGTAGACTATGGCTACACCTTC

d_call: TRBD1
v_call: TRBV5-6
cdr3_length: 16
j_call: TRBJ2-3
clone_size: .
cdr3_aa: CASSETQGAGSDTQYF
cdr3_nt: TGTGCCAGCAGCGAAACACAGGGGGCAGGTTCAGATACGCAGTATTTT